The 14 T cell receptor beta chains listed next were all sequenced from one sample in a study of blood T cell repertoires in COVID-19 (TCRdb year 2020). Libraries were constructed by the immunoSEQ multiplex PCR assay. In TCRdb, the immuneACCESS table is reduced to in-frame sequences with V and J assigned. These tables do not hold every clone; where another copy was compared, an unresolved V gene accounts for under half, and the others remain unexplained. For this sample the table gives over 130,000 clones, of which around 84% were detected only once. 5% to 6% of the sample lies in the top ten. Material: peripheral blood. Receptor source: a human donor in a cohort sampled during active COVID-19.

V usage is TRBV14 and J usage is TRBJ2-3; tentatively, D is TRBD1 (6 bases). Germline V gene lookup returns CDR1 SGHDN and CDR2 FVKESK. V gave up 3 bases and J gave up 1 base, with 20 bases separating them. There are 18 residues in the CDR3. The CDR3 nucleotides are TGTGCCAGCAGCCAGGCAGCGTATATCAGGGGCCGCACAGATACGCAGTATTTT. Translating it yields CASSQAAYIRGRTDTQYF.

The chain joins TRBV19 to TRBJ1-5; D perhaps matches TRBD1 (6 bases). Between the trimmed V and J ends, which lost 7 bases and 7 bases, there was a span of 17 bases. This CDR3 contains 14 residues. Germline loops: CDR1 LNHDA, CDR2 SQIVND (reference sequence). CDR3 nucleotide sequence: TGTGCCAGTACCCCCGGACAGAATCGACAGCCCCAGCATTTT. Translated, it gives CASTPGQNRQPQHF. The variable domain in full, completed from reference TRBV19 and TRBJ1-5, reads DGGITQSPKYLFRKEGQNVTLSCEQNLNHDAMYWYRQDPGQGLRLIYYSQIVNDFQKGDIAEGYSVSREKKESFPLTVTSAQKNPTAFYLCASTPGQNRQPQHFGDGTRLSIL.

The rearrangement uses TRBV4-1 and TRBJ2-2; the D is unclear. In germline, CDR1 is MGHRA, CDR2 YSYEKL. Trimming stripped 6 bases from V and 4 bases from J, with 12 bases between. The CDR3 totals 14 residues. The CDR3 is CASRERSFTGELFF. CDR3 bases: TGCGCCAGCAGGGAGAGGTCATTCACCGGGGAGCTGTTTTTT.

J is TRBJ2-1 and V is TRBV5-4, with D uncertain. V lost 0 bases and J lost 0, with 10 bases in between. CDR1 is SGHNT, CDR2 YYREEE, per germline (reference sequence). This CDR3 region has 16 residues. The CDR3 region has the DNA TGTGCCAGCAGCTTGGTGCGGTTAAGCTCCTACAATGAGCAGTTCTTC. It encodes CASSLVRLSSYNEQFF.

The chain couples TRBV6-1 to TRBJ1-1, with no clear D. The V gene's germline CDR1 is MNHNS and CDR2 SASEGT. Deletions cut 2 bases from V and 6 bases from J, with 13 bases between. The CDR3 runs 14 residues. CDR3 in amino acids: CASSEPGRIAEAFF. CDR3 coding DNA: TGTGCCAGCAGTGAACCAGGTAGGATTGCTGAAGCTTTCTTT.

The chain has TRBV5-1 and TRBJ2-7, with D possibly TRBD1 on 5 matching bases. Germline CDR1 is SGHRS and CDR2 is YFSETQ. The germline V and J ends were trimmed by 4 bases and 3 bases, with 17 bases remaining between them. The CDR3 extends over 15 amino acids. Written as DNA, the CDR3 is TGCGCCAGCAGCCCCTTTACAGGAGACCACTACGAGCAGTACTTC. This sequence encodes CASSPFTGDHYEQYF.

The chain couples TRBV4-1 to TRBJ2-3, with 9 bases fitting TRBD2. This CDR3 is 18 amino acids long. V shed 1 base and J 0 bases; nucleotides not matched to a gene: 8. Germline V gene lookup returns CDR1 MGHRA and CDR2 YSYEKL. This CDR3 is CASSQAPFLAGSTDTQYF. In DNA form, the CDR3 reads TGCGCCAGCAGCCAAGCACCTTTCCTAGCGGGGAGCACAGATACGCAGTATTTT.

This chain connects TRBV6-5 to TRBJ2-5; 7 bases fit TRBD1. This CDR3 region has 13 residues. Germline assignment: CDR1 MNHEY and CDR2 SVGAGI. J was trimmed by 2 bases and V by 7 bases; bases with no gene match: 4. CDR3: CASTRDRQETQYF. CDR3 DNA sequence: TGTGCCAGCACTCGGGACAGACAAGAGACCCAGTACTTC.

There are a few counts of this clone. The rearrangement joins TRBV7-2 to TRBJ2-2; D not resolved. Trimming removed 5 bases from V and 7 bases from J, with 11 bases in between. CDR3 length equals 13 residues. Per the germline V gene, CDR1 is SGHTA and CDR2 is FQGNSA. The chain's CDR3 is CASSPRAIGELFF. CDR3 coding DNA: TGTGCCAGCAGCCCTCGCGCTATCGGGGAGCTGTTTTTT.

CDR3 protein: CASSWGDEQFF. CDR3 in DNA: TGTGCCAGCAGTTGGGGAGATGAGCAGTTCTTC. The V and J genes are TRBV12-3 or TRBV12-4 and TRBJ2-1; tentatively, D is TRBD2 (5 bases). The CDR3 loop spans 11 amino acids. Deletions cut 4 bases from V and 8 bases from J, with 6 bases between.

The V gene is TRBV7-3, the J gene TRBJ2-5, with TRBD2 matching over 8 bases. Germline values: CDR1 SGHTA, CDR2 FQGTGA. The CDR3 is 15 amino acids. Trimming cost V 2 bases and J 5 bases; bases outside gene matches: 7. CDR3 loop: CASSLYAGGWETQYF. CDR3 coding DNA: TGTGCCAGCAGCTTATACGCGGGAGGCTGGGAGACCCAGTACTTC.

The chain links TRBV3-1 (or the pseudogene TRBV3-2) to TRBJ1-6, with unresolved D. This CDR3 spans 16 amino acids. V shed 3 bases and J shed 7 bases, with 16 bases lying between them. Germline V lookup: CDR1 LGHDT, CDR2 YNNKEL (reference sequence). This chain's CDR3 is CASSHSWTTGNSPLHF. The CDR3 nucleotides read TGTGCCAGCAGCCATTCTTGGACCACGGGGAATTCACCCCTCCACTTT.

The CDR3 nucleotides read TGTGCCACCGAATCTTACAGGGTGAGCACAGATACGCAGTATTTT. This gives the protein CATESYRVSTDTQYF. The chain recombines TRBV6-5 with TRBJ2-3, with TRBD1 as a possible D gene (6 bases). V lost 10 bases to trimming and J lost 0 bases, with 17 bases between them. Germline V gives CDR1 MNHEY, CDR2 SVGAGI. This CDR3 has 15 residues.

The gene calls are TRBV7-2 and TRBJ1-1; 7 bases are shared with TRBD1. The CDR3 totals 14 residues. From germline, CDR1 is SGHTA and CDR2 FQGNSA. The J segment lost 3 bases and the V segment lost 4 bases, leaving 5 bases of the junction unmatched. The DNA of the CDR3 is TGTGCCAGCAGCTACAGGGGAGGATACACTGAAGCTTTCTTT. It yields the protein CASSYRGGYTEAFF.